The clone carrying this TCR beta chain was seen a handful of times. Its specificity is not known. As for time point: persistent/refractory GD, antithyroid drugs over 5 years with positive TRAb. PBMC-derived RNA was used for the TCR library. This CDR3 is built from 15 residues. Looked up from germline, CDR1 is MGHDK and CDR2 is SYGVNS. V lost 3 bases and J lost 2; bases outside the gene matches: 4. The data originate from a study of regulatory T cells in long-lasting Graves disease. Combining iRepertoire HTBI primers with Arm-PCR of CDR3 regions, the authors built TCR beta libraries. TCRdb re-analysed the multiplex PCR reads in MiXCR, keeping a single row per CDR3 protein. The data contain 600,000 to 850,000 distinct CDR3 sequences, 25% to 35% of them singletons. Study-level points and caveats: Persistent patients had a count of shared public clonotypes (about 2,700) that exceeded that of new patients (about 970).

The chain links TRBV25-1 to TRBJ1-5; 7 bases match TRBD1. This clonotype was sampled from a female donor with Graves disease. The specimen comprised peripheral blood mononuclear cells (PBMCs), sampled when the disease was refractory, from a patient treated with antithyroid drugs. The CDR3 reads CASSEGGGGNQPQHF. As DNA, the CDR3 is TGTGCCAGCAGTGAGGGAGGGGGCGGCAATCAGCCCCAGCATTTT.